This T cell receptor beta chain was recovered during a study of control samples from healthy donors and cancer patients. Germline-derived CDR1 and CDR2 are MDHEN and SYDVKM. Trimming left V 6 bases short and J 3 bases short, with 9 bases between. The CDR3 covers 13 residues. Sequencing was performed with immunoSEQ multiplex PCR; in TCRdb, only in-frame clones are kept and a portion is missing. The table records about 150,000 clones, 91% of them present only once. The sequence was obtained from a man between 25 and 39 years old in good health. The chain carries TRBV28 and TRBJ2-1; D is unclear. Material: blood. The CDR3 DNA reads TGTGCCAGCAGACGGACGGACTACAATGAGCAGTTCTTC. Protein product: CASRRTDYNEQFF.